This entry is about one T cell receptor beta chain. The PCR was carried out with 60 Vbeta primers and 13 Jbeta primers. TCRdb's copy holds only in-frame clones and misses some; the assay was immunoSEQ multiplex PCR. The sample lists roughly 100,000 clones; 76% were seen once. The sample originates from a study of cytomegalovirus exposure and HLA in healthy donors. V lost 6 bases and J 1 base, leaving 13 bases between the germline ends. CDR1 MNHNS and CDR2 SASEGT come from the germline V gene. This CDR3 spans 14 amino acids. Sequencing was carried out using PBMCs. V is TRBV6-1 and J is TRBJ2-7; tentatively, D is TRBD2 (6 bases). This sequence originates from a woman aged 60-70 years in good health and CMV-seropositive. CDR3 in DNA: TGTGCCAGCAGGAGGGACTTATTATCCTACGAGCAGTACTTC. Amino acid sequence: CASRRDLLSYEQYF.